These 22 T cell receptor beta chains came from one sample sequenced in a study of T cell responses to AZD1222 COVID-19 vaccine. Here immunoSEQ multiplex PCR was the method, and the copy in TCRdb shows in-frame clones only, minus some. Seen here are about 150,000 clones, roughly nine tenths observed once, and the top ten hold 0.95% to 1.1%. The sample in question was peripheral blood, obtained 28 days after the second AZD1222 dose. Every receptor here comes from an adult who received the AZD1222 COVID-19 vaccine.

This clone has more than one count but fewer than ten. The genes are TRBV2 and TRBJ2-5, with 10 bases matching TRBD1. CDR3 length: 13 amino acids. Per germline, CDR1 SNHLY and CDR2 FYNNEI. The V gene end was trimmed by 6 bases and the J gene end by 5 bases; junction bases not matched to a gene: 3. The CDR3 loop is CASRDRGLETQYF. DNA for the CDR3: TGTGCCAGCAGGGACAGGGGGTTGGAGACCCAGTACTTC.

This chain links TRBV5-1 with TRBJ2-7, with TRBD1 matching over 8 bases. The CDR3 extends over 12 amino acids. V lost 8 bases and J lost 5; bases outside the gene matches: 6. Per the germline V gene, CDR1 is SGHRS and CDR2 is YFSETQ. The DNA of the CDR3 is TGCGCCAGTAGACAGGGGATCAACGAGCAGTACTTC. Translation gives CASRQGINEQYF.

The chain has TRBV3-1 (or the pseudogene TRBV3-2) and TRBJ2-1; D is undetermined. CDR3 length equals 15 residues. Between the trimmed V and J ends, which lost 4 bases and 0 bases, there was a span of 10 bases. Germline V CDR1 and CDR2: LGHDT, YNNKEL (reference sequence). CDR3 residues: CASSLETYSYNEQFF. CDR3 nucleotide sequence: TGTGCCAGCAGCCTCGAAACTTACTCCTACAATGAGCAGTTCTTC.

This clone occurred once. The chain recombines TRBV27 with TRBJ2-7, with D possibly TRBD2 on 5 matching bases. V was pared by 0 bases and J by 7 bases, with 13 bases between. Germline CDR1 is MNHEY and CDR2 is SMNVEV (reference sequence). This CDR3 is 14 amino acids long. The CDR3 nucleotides read TGTGCCAGCAGTTTATCGTCCCCCGGGGTAGAGCAGTACTTC. Encoded protein: CASSLSSPGVEQYF.

The chain links TRBV7-9 to TRBJ1-1; D call uncertain. CDR3 length equals 13 residues. Looked up from germline, CDR1 is SEHNR and CDR2 is FQNEAQ (reference sequence). V was shortened by 4 bases and J by 1 base, with 7 bases between the two germline ends. The CDR3 loop is CASSSDGNTEAFF. CDR3 bases: TGTGCCAGCAGCTCGGACGGGAACACTGAAGCTTTCTTT.

CDR3 loop: CASSQVPGVGGNTIYF. The CDR3, as DNA: TGCGCCAGCAGCCAAGTGCCGGGGGTAGGTGGAAACACCATATATTTT. V and J are TRBV4-1 and TRBJ1-3, with a possible D match to TRBD1 (5 bases). The germline V and J ends were trimmed by 1 base and 3 bases, with 13 bases remaining between them. Germline V gene lookup returns CDR1 MGHRA and CDR2 YSYEKL. CDR3 length: 16 amino acids.

This clone was recorded only once. V gene TRBV4-2 combines with J gene TRBJ1-1, with D uncertain. The CDR3 is 12 amino acids. Trimming pared 2 bases from V and 1 base from J, leaving 2 bases between. CDR1 and CDR2 (germline): LGHNA, YNFKEQ. CDR3 protein: CASSQPNTEAFF. The DNA for the CDR3 is TGTGCCAGCAGCCAACCGAACACTGAAGCTTTCTTT.

CDR3 sequence reads: CAISELGPQEETQYF. The CDR3 DNA is TGTGCCATCAGTGAGCTGGGCCCGCAGGAGGAGACCCAGTACTTC. The J gene is TRBJ2-5, the V gene TRBV10-3; D gene ambiguous. The CDR3 is 15 amino acids. V was shortened by 2 bases and J by 5 bases, with 15 bases between the two germline ends. Germline values: CDR1 ENHRY, CDR2 SYGVKD.

The chain is built from TRBV28 and TRBJ1-1; D is perhaps TRBD1 (6 bases). Germline values: CDR1 MDHEN, CDR2 SYDVKM. Trimming removed 3 bases at V and 5 bases at J, with 7 bases between. The CDR3 runs 12 residues. CDR3 sequence reads: CASSFGQTEAFF. DNA of the CDR3: TGTGCCAGCAGTTTTGGACAGACTGAAGCTTTCTTT.

The rearrangement joins TRBV19 to TRBJ1-3, with D perhaps TRBD1 (5 bases). The V end was cut by 4 bases, the J end by 3 bases, with 16 bases between. From germline, CDR1 is LNHDA and CDR2 SQIVND (reference sequence). The CDR3 is 16 residues long. Here the CDR3 DNA reads TGTGCCAGTAGTACTTACCGGGACGGGAGTGGAAACACCATATATTTT. This sequence encodes CASSTYRDGSGNTIYF.

The chain combines TRBV4-2 with TRBJ2-7; D unclear. The CDR3 is made up of 14 amino acids. Trimming took 0 bases from V and 3 from J, leaving 9 bases between them. Germline V gives CDR1 LGHNA, CDR2 YNFKEQ. The CDR3 DNA follows: TGTGCCAGCAGCCAAGATATTGGCTTCTACGAGCAGTACTTC. It encodes CASSQDIGFYEQYF.

This rearrangement joins TRBV12-5 to TRBJ1-5; D remains unclear. The CDR3 runs 13 residues. The germline V gene has CDR1 LGHNT and CDR2 FRNRAP. V was shortened by 6 bases and J by 3 bases, with 9 bases between the two germline ends. The CDR3 region has the DNA TGTGCTAGTGGCTTGACCCTCAATCAGCCCCAGCATTTT. It yields the protein CASGLTLNQPQHF.

This clone was detected only once. The V call is TRBV2, the J call TRBJ2-3; a weak D match, TRBD2 (5 bases). With 6 bases removed from V and 0 bases from J, the gap between germline ends came to 13 bases. Germline CDR1 SNHLY, CDR2 FYNNEI. The CDR3 runs 15 residues. CDR3 sequence: CASSPGGTSTDTQYF. The DNA for the CDR3 is TGTGCCAGCAGCCCCGGAGGAACTAGCACAGATACGCAGTATTTT.

V usage is TRBV9 and J usage is TRBJ2-5, with 8 bases aligning to TRBD2. The germline gives CDR1 SGDLS, CDR2 YYNGEE. This CDR3 contains 15 residues. Trimming removed 3 bases from V and 4 bases from J; junction bases left unmatched: 8. The CDR3 DNA sequence: TGTGCCAGCAGCGATGCCGGGACTAGGGGAGAGACCCAGTACTTC. Amino acid sequence: CASSDAGTRGETQYF.

V gene TRBV20-1 combines with J gene TRBJ2-1, with 10 bases lining up with TRBD2. Germline V gene lookup returns CDR1 DFQATT and CDR2 SNEGSKA (reference sequence). The V and J ends lost 3 bases and 0 bases, in that order; junction bases with no gene match: 5. CDR3 length equals 16 residues. Written as DNA, the CDR3 is TGCAGTGCTAGTTCGCTAGCGGGGGCCTCCTACAATGAGCAGTTCTTC. This translates into CSASSLAGASYNEQFF.

CDR3 sequence: CASSQDPGGIYGYTF. Written as DNA, the CDR3 is TGTGCCAGCAGCCAAGATCCGGGGGGGATCTATGGCTACACCTTC. The chain employs TRBV3-1 (or the pseudogene TRBV3-2) and TRBJ1-2, with D perhaps TRBD1 (5 bases). V was cut by 0 bases and J by 4 bases, with 12 bases left in between. The CDR3 is 15 residues long. From germline, CDR1 is LGHDT and CDR2 YNNKEL (reference sequence).

The rearrangement uses TRBV5-1 and TRBJ1-2; 10 bases align to TRBD1. The CDR3 spans 14 residues. Germline trimming cut 6 bases from V and 2 bases from J; bases unmatched to any gene: 4. Germline lookup yields CDR1 SGHRS and CDR2 YFSETQ. CDR3 sequence (DNA): TGCGCCAGCACCGAGGGACAGGGGAACTATGGCTACACCTTC. It is translated as CASTEGQGNYGYTF.

The rearrangement links TRBV5-1 to TRBJ1-4, with D tentatively TRBD1 (5 bases). V lost 0 bases to trimming and J lost 2 bases, with 8 bases between them. Looked up from germline, CDR1 is SGHRS and CDR2 is YFSETQ. The CDR3 extends over 15 amino acids. The CDR3 spells CASSLVQGTNEKLFF. The CDR3 DNA reads as TGCGCCAGCAGCTTGGTGCAGGGTACTAATGAAAAACTGTTTTTT.

This chain uses TRBV6-5 with TRBJ2-7; 7 nucleotides line up with TRBD1. J lost 2 bases, V lost 6 bases, and 7 bases had no gene match. The CDR3 runs to 14 residues. The germline CDR1 and CDR2 sequences are MNHEY and SVGAGI. CDR3 protein: CASRSGGIPYEQYF. DNA for the CDR3: TGTGCCAGCAGATCAGGGGGTATTCCCTACGAGCAGTACTTC.

This clone has only one observation. The V gene is TRBV12-3 or TRBV12-4, the J gene TRBJ1-2; D remains ambiguous. CDR3 length: 13 residues. Trimming took 6 bases from V and 6 from J, leaving 14 bases between them. The CDR3: CASSMGGVHGYTF. CDR3 coding DNA: TGTGCCAGCAGCATGGGCGGGGTCCATGGCTACACCTTC.

The chain joins TRBV2 to TRBJ1-5; 7 nucleotides match TRBD1. CDR3 length equals 15 residues. V lost 3 bases and J lost 6; bases outside the gene matches: 8. Germline assignment: CDR1 SNHLY and CDR2 FYNNEI. Written as DNA, the CDR3 is TGTGCCAGCAGTGAGACCCGACAGGGCGTTCAGCCCCAGCATTTT. Its protein product is CASSETRQGVQPQHF.

This clone showed up just a few times. The J gene is TRBJ2-1, the V gene TRBV15; 11 nucleotides match TRBD2. Germline values: CDR1 LNHNV, CDR2 YYDKDF (reference sequence). V shed 3 bases, J shed 6 bases, and the junction held 13 bases outside the gene matches. This CDR3 comprises 18 residues. CDR3: CATSSPRLLAGAGNEQFF. The CDR3 bases are TGTGCCACCAGCAGCCCTAGATTACTAGCGGGGGCGGGCAATGAGCAGTTCTTC.